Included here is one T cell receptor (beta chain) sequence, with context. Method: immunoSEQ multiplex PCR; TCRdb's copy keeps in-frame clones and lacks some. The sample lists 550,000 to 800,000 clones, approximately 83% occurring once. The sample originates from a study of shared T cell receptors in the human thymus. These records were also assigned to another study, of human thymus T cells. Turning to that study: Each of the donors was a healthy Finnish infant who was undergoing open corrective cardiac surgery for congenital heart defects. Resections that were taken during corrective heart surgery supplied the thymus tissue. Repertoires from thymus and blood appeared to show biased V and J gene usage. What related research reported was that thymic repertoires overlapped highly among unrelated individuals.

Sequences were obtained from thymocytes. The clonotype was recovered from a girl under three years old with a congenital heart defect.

CDR3 sequence: CASAGGTEAFF. The CDR3 DNA reads TGTGCCAGCGCAGGGGGCACTGAAGCTTTCTTT. The rearrangement uses TRBV2 and TRBJ1-1, with 7 bases aligning to TRBD1. Trimming removed 8 bases from V and 4 bases from J; junction bases left unmatched: 1. The V gene's germline CDR1 is SNHLY and CDR2 FYNNEI. CDR3 length equals 11 residues.